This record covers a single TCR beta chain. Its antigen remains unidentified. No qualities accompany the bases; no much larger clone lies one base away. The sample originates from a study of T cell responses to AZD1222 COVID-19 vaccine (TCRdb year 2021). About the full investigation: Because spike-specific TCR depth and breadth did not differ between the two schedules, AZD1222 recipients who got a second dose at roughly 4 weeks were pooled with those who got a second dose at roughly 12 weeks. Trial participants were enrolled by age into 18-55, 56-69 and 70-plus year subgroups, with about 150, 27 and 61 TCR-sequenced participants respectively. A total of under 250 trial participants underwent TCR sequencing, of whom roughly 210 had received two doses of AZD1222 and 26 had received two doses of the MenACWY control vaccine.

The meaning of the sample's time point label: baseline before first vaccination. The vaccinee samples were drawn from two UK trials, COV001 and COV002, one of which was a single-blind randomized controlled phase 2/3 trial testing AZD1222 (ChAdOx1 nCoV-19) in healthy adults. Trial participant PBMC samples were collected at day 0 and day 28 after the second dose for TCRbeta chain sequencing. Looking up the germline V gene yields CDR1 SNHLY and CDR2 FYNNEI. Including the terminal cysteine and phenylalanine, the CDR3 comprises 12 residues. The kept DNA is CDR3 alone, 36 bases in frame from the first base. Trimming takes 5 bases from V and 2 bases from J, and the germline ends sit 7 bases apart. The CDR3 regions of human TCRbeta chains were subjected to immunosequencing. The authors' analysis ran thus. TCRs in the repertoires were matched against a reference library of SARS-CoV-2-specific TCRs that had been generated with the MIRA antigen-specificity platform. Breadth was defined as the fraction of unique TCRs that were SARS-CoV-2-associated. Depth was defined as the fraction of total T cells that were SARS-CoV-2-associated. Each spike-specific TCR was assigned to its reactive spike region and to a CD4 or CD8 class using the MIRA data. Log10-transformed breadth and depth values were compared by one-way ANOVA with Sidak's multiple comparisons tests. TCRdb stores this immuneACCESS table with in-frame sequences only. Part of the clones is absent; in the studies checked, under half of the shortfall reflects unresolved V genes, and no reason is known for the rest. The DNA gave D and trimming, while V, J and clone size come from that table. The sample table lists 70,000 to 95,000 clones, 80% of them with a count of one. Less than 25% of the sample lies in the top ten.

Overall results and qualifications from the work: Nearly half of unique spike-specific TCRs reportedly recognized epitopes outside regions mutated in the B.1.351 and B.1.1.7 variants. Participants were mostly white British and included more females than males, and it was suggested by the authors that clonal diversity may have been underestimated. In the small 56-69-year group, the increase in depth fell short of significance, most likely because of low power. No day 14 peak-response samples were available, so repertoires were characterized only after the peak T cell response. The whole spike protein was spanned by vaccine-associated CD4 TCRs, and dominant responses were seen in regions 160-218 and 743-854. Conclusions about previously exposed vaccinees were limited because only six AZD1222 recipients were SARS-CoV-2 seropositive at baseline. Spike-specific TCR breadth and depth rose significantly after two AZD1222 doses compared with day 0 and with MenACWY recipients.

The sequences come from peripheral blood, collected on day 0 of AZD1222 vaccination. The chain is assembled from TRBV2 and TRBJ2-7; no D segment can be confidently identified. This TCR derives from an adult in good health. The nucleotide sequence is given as TGTGCCAGCAGTTTTACACCCTACGAGCAGTACTTC. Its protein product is CASSFTPYEQYF.